Given below is one TCR beta chain in context. The data stem from a study of blood T cells in healthy people across ages. The second PCR ran about 6 to 11 cycles with a sample-barcoded 5' primer and J-beta primers. Tagging of each cDNA molecule was performed by a template-switch adaptor with 12 random nucleotides. TCRdb processed the 5' RACE reads anew with MiXCR; each CDR3 protein has one entry. The sample carries hundreds of thousands of distinct CDR3 sequences, 45% to 70% recorded once. V lost 4 bases, J lost 2 bases, and 5 bases stayed unmatched. Germline V CDR1 and CDR2: SEHNR, FQNEAQ (reference sequence). This CDR3 contains 16 residues.

The rearrangement joins TRBV7-9 to TRBJ2-5; 12 nucleotides match TRBD2. This clonotype was obtained from a man aged 35 to 55 in good health. The sequenced material came from blood. The chain's CDR3 is CASSSGLAGIQETQYF. In DNA, the CDR3 is TGTGCCAGCAGCTCGGGACTAGCGGGTATACAAGAGACCCAGTACTTC.